This TCR beta chain came from a study of control samples from healthy donors and cancer patients (dated by TCRdb to between 2020 and 2021). With regard to this clone: Its target antigen remains unknown. No much larger clone exists at a distance of one base, and base qualities are not known.

Libraries were prepared through the immunoSEQ multiplex PCR assay. TCRdb obtained this table from immuneACCESS and retained in-frame rearrangements with V and J assigned. These tables miss some clones; where compared with another copy, unresolved V genes account for less than half of the shortfall, and the remainder is unexplained. This sample lists about 83,000 clones; 90% to 95% were detected once. The ten largest clones represent 15% to 20% of the sample. V is cut back by 2 bases and J by 7 bases, with 8 bases in the junction unmatched. The germline V gene encodes CDR1 SGHTA and CDR2 FQGNSA. The CDR3 numbers 15 residues from cysteine through phenylalanine. The sequence is cut down to CDR3 DNA, 45 bases in frame from base 1.

The sequence was collected from a man aged 45 to 65 in good health. This sequence uses TRBV7-2 and TRBJ1-2, with 9 central nucleotides matching TRBD1. Sequenced input: blood. The nucleotide sequence reads TGTGCCAGCAGCTTATGGGACAGGGACCCTTCTGGCTACACCTTC. Its protein is CASSLWDRDPSGYTF.